The rows below give T cell receptor beta chains drawn from one sample of a study of control samples from healthy donors and cancer patients. The assay was immunoSEQ multiplex PCR, and TCRdb's table has in-frame clones only and misses some. The data hold under 150,000 clones, with roughly 89% observed a single time. The sequencing input was PBMCs. The receptors were gathered from a man between 45 and 60 years old with head and neck cancer. Both conserved end residues are part of each CDR3. The D gene is left open where the match is weak. Clone size, where shown, is once, few, many, or a class for clones that have expanded.

V gene	D gene	J gene	clone size	CDR3 protein	CDR3 DNA
TRBV7-9	.	TRBJ1-5	many	CASSPRGGGNQPQHF	TGTGCCAGCAGCCCTCGAGGTGGAGGCAATCAGCCCCAGCATTTT
TRBV7-9	.	TRBJ2-7	.	CASSLGQRLGDEQYF	TGTGCCAGCAGCCTCGGACAGCGGCTAGGGGACGAGCAGTACTTC
TRBV5-1	.	TRBJ2-4	.	CASSLAPGTTKNIQYF	TGCGCCAGCAGCTTGGCCCCCGGGACAACCAAAAACATTCAGTACTTC
TRBV19	TRBD2	TRBJ2-1	.	CASSIAGGGYNEQFF	TGTGCCAGTAGTATAGCTGGCGGGGGATACAATGAGCAGTTCTTC
TRBV7-9	.	TRBJ1-1	.	CASSLPTRNTEAFF	TGTGCCAGCAGCTTACCTACACGGAACACTGAAGCTTTCTTT
TRBV7-7	.	TRBJ2-2	.	CASSRGVTGELFF	TGTGCTAGCAGCCGAGGGGTCACCGGGGAGCTGTTTTTT
TRBV30	.	TRBJ1-5	.	CAWSRLSDQPQHF	TGTGCCTGGAGTCGATTGTCCGATCAGCCCCAGCATTTT
TRBV27	.	TRBJ2-6	.	CASRFSGSGANVLTF	TGTGCCAGCCGATTTAGTGGCTCTGGGGCCAACGTCCTGACTTTC
TRBV5-6	.	TRBJ2-7	.	CATQWGGPTSSYEQYF	TGTGCCACCCAGTGGGGCGGACCGACCTCCTCCTACGAGCAGTACTTC
TRBV12-5	.	TRBJ2-2	.	CASGFSLTMEGTGELFF	TGTGCTAGTGGTTTTTCCCTAACTATGGAAGGCACCGGGGAGCTGTTTTTT
TRBV18	.	TRBJ1-3	.	CASSPTSSASGNTIYF	TGTGCCAGCTCACCAACCTCTTCTGCCTCTGGAAACACCATATATTTT
TRBV11-2	.	TRBJ1-1	.	CASSLDTGTEAFF	TGTGCCAGCAGCTTAGATACGGGGACTGAAGCTTTCTTT
TRBV5-1	.	TRBJ2-2	.	CASSPGQRWDTGELFF	TGCGCCAGCAGCCCCGGACAGCGGTGGGACACCGGGGAGCTGTTTTTT
TRBV19	.	TRBJ1-1	.	CASRGGVTEAFF	TGTGCCAGTAGAGGAGGGGTTACTGAAGCTTTCTTT
TRBV6-5	.	TRBJ1-2	.	CASSYSEKNGYTF	TGTGCCAGCAGTTACTCAGAGAAAAATGGCTACACCTTC
TRBV4-1	TRBD2	TRBJ2-1	.	CASSRQELAGVRDEQFF	TGCGCCAGCAGCCGCCAAGAACTAGCGGGGGTGAGAGATGAGCAGTTCTTC
TRBV7-9	.	TRBJ2-7	.	CASSPTSTGLEQYF	TGTGCCAGCAGCCCAACCTCGACTGGTCTGGAGCAGTACTTC
TRBV6-5	.	TRBJ2-3	.	CASSYLGRGNTDTQYF	TGTGCCAGCAGTTACCTCGGGCGGGGAAACACAGATACGCAGTATTTT
TRBV18	TRBD1	TRBJ1-2	.	CASSLRDRDDGYTF	TGTGCCAGCTCCCTTCGGGACAGGGATGATGGCTACACCTTC
TRBV9	.	TRBJ2-1	.	CASSVGPVITNEQFF	TGTGCCAGCAGCGTAGGTCCAGTCATCACAAATGAGCAGTTCTTC
TRBV18	.	TRBJ2-5	.	CASSPGQPPQETQYF	TGTGCCAGCTCACCAGGACAGCCTCCCCAAGAGACCCAGTACTTC
TRBV9	.	TRBJ1-5	once	CASSALGGNQPQHF	TGTGCCAGCAGCGCCTTGGGAGGAAATCAGCCCCAGCATTTT
TRBV30	.	TRBJ2-5	.	CAWSAFAGRRETQYF	TGTGCCTGGAGCGCGTTCGCGGGACGAAGAGAGACCCAGTACTTC
TRBV4-1	.	TRBJ1-2	.	CASSQDSGWDGYTF	TGCGCCAGCAGCCAAGATTCGGGGTGGGATGGCTACACCTTC
TRBV18	.	TRBJ1-4	.	CASSPRNAEKLFF	TGTGCCAGCTCACCGAGGAATGCTGAAAAACTGTTTTTT
TRBV25-1	.	TRBJ2-5	.	CASSPGTIIQETQYF	TGTGCCAGCAGCCCCGGGACCATCATCCAAGAGACCCAGTACTTC
TRBV7-9	TRBD2	TRBJ2-1	.	CASRPTSGGASLDNEQFF	TGTGCCAGCAGACCGACTAGCGGGGGGGCCAGTTTGGACAATGAGCAGTTCTTC
TRBV7-9	TRBD2	TRBJ2-5	.	CASSTGTSGQETQYF	TGTGCCAGCAGCACCGGGACTAGCGGCCAAGAGACCCAGTACTTC
TRBV9	TRBD2	TRBJ2-1	.	CASSVVGSSGGYNEQFF	TGTGCCAGCAGCGTAGTGGGGTCTTCGGGAGGGTACAATGAGCAGTTCTTC
TRBV10-1	TRBD2	TRBJ2-7	.	CASNPGTSGSQQYF	TGCGCCAGCAATCCCGGGACTAGCGGGAGCCAGCAGTACTTC
TRBV27	.	TRBJ2-7	.	CASSLTGTYEQYF	TGTGCCAGCAGTTTGACAGGTACCTACGAGCAGTACTTC
TRBV29-1	.	TRBJ2-7	.	CSVASASYEQYF	TGCAGCGTTGCGTCCGCCTCCTACGAGCAGTACTTC
TRBV6-6	TRBD2	TRBJ2-2	.	CASRGGSGQNTGELFF	TGTGCCAGCAGGGGGGGGAGTGGGCAGAACACCGGGGAGCTGTTTTTT
TRBV12-3/TRBV12-4	.	TRBJ2-5	.	CASTYAGRETQYF	TGTGCCAGCACATACGCAGGGCGGGAGACCCAGTACTTC
TRBV28	.	TRBJ2-7	.	CASRGGTQFYEQYF	TGTGCCAGCAGGGGTGGGACGCAATTCTACGAGCAGTACTTC
TRBV14	.	TRBJ2-2	few	CASSRGTGELFF	TGTGCCAGCAGCCGGGGGACCGGGGAGCTGTTTTTT
TRBV7-6	TRBD2	TRBJ2-7	.	CASSSNPGLAYEQYF	TGTGCCAGCAGCTCCAATCCGGGACTAGCCTACGAGCAGTACTTC
TRBV2	.	TRBJ2-6	.	CASSVRVGTGANVLTF	TGTGCCAGCAGTGTTAGGGTTGGTACTGGGGCCAACGTCCTGACTTTC
TRBV5-4	TRBD2	TRBJ2-3	.	CASSLGGLAGDTQYF	TGTGCCAGCAGCTTGGGGGGACTAGCGGGGGATACGCAGTATTTT
TRBV29-1	.	TRBJ1-2	.	CSVSADTPNYGYTF	TGCAGCGTCTCGGCGGACACCCCGAACTATGGCTACACCTTC
TRBV10-3	.	TRBJ2-3	.	CAISDFQGTQYF	TGTGCCATCAGTGACTTCCAGGGTACGCAGTATTTT
TRBV3-1/TRBV3-2	TRBD1	TRBJ1-2	once	CASSPDRGLNGYTF	TGTGCCAGCAGCCCTGACAGGGGGCTAAACGGCTACACCTTC
TRBV7-3	.	TRBJ2-3	.	CASSLNGADTQYF	TGTGCCAGCAGCTTAAACGGGGCAGATACGCAGTATTTT
TRBV6-2/TRBV6-3	.	TRBJ2-5	.	CASSPRGGSRYQETQYF	TGTGCCAGCAGTCCAAGGGGGGGGTCGAGGTACCAAGAGACCCAGTACTTC